These T cell receptor beta chains were read from a single sample in a study of spatial heterogeneity in lung cancer. TCRdb used MiXCR to reprocess the 5' RACE reads, holding one entry per CDR3 protein. Seen here are 82,000 or so distinct CDR3 sequences, approximately 12% observed once, and the top ten hold around 4.3%. Source: PBMCs, taken at surgery. The source of these receptors is a male donor with early-stage non-small cell lung cancer. The CDR3 runs from the conserved cysteine through the conserved F or W. Part of the rows lack a size; the others show once, few, many or a class for expanded clones.

J	size	V	CDR3
TRBJ2-3	-	TRBV11-1	CASSHSGRSTDTQYF
TRBJ2-5	few	TRBV3-1	CASSQDRTQTQYF
TRBJ2-1	few	TRBV20-1	CSAKGRYDNNEQFF
TRBJ2-1	few	TRBV30	CAWSPSYNEQFF
TRBJ2-3	-	TRBV2	CASSEGTDTQYF
TRBJ1-5	many	TRBV11-2	CASSPGPARPQHF
TRBJ2-1	few	TRBV12-3/TRBV12-4	CASSPLAGGPNEQFF
TRBJ2-7	few	TRBV7-8	CASSSGPASYEQYF
TRBJ2-1	few	TRBV7-3	CASSPGVGNEQFF
TRBJ1-1	-	TRBV5-1	CASCFSHDSSAEAFF
TRBJ1-2	-	TRBV5-1	CASSSSGTGDYGYTF
TRBJ1-5	-	TRBV19	CASSIQDSHNQPQHF
TRBJ2-3	-	TRBV9	CASSPGAGGNADTQYF
TRBJ2-7	-	TRBV29-1	CSVEDQDVERGEGYEQYF
TRBJ2-7	many	TRBV7-9	CASSVGTGAYEQYF
TRBJ1-5	few	TRBV30	CAWSMESNQPQHF
TRBJ2-7	-	TRBV29-1	CSVEDYTGLSYEQYF
TRBJ1-4	-	TRBV20-1	CSAGVLGQANEKLFF
TRBJ2-7	few	TRBV7-9	CASLEGGEQYF
TRBJ1-1	many	TRBV7-8	CASSRGGGEAFF
TRBJ2-1	-	TRBV7-9	CASSLEAGVKNEQFF
TRBJ2-7	few	TRBV7-3	CASSSGQGSSYEQYF
TRBJ2-3	-	TRBV10-3	CAVSGGQTDTQYF
TRBJ2-7	once	TRBV30	CASRGFSSYEQYF
TRBJ2-3	-	TRBV2	CASIARTRTGSLVGRTDTQYF
TRBJ2-5	many	TRBV20-1	CSASGGPGPIYQETQYF
TRBJ2-3	-	TRBV9	CASSVAEGGTDTQYF
TRBJ1-5	-	TRBV6-6	CASSYSGEGVSNQPQHF
TRBJ1-5	many	TRBV5-6	CASSLRQRVDQPQHF
TRBJ2-7	-	TRBV18	CASSTGNVYEQYF
TRBJ1-1	-	TRBV7-8	CASSSSTGGNTEAFF
TRBJ2-3	few	TRBV14	CASSQDTTDTQYF
TRBJ2-7	many	TRBV11-2	CASSPRTAYEQYF
TRBJ2-1	few	TRBV20-1	CSARVPGGLAGVGGSYNEQFF